The clone carrying this T cell receptor (beta chain) was counted ten times or more. The antigen is not known. The sample comes from a study of T cells in Graves' hyperthyroidism and ophthalmopathy. General study results and limits: Blood also held most thyroid clonotypes expanded beyond 0.001. Separation of ophthalmopathy from stable hyperthyroidism was achieved by a 13 V-J model.

The authors took PBMCs from roughly 9.7 ml fresh peripheral blood. TCR beta CDR3 region amplification was performed from RNA transcripts. Researchers ran a first-round RT-PCR on the TCR CDR3 using the HTBI primer set. TCRdb called the multiplex PCR reads again in MiXCR, with one record for every CDR3 protein. The sample yields around 280,000 distinct CDR3 sequences, around 13% seen once. This CDR3 region has 13 residues. Trimming pared 3 bases from V and 2 bases from J, leaving 9 bases between. Germline assignment: CDR1 DFQATT and CDR2 SNEGSKA (reference sequence). Material for sequencing was blood. The rearrangement joins TRBV20-1 to TRBJ2-3, with D possibly called TRBD1 or TRBD2 (5 bases each). The source of this sequence is a woman aged 40 to 50 with Graves' hyperthyroidism. CDR3 loop: CSASGGTTDTQYF. CDR3 DNA sequence: TGCAGTGCTAGTGGGGGAACCACAGATACGCAGTATTTT.